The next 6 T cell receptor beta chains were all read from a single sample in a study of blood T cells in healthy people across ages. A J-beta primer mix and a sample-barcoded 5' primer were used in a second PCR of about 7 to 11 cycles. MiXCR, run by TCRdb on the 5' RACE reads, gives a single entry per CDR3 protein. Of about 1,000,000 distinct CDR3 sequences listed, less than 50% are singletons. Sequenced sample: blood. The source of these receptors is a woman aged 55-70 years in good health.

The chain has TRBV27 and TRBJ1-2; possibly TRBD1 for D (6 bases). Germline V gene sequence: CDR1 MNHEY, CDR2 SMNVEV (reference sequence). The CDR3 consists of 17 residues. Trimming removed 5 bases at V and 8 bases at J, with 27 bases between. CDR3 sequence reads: CASSPSRDNLVRGGYTF. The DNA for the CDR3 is TGTGCCAGCAGTCCTTCCCGGGACAACCTTGTAAGGGGGGGCTACACCTTC.

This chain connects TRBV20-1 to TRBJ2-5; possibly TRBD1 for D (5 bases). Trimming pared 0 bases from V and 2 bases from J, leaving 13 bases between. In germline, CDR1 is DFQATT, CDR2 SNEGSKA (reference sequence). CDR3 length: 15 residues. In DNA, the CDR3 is TGCAGTGCTAGAGATGGGGCCGATCCTCAAGAGACCCAGTACTTC. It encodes CSARDGADPQETQYF.

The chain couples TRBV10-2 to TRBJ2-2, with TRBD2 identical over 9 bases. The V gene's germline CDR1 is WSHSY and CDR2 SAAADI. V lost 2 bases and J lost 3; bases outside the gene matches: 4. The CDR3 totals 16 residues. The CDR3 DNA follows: TGCGCCAGCAGTGAGAGGGGCGGGAGGGACACCGGGGAGCTGTTTTTT. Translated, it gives CASSERGGRDTGELFF.

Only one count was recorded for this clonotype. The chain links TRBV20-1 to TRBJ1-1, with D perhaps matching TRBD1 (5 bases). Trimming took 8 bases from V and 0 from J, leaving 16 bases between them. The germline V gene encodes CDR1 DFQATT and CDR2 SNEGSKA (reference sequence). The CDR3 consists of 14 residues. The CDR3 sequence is CSPTPGHMNTEAFF. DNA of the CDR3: TGCAGTCCAACCCCAGGACACATGAACACTGAAGCTTTCTTT.

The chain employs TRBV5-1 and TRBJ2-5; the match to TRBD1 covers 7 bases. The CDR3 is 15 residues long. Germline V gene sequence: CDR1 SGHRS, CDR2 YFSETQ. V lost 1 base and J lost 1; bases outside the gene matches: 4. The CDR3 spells CASSLSGQIQETQYF. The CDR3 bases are TGCGCCAGCAGCTTGTCGGGACAGATCCAAGAGACCCAGTACTTC.

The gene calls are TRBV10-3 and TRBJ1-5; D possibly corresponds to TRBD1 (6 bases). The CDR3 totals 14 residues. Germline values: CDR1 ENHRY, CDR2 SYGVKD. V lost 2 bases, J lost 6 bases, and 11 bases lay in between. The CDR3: CAISERQGTQPQHF. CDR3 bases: TGTGCCATCAGTGAGCGGCAGGGGACTCAGCCCCAGCATTTT.